Presented here are 5 T cell receptor beta chains from one specimen sequenced in a study of cytomegalovirus exposure and HLA in healthy donors. Using immunoSEQ multiplex PCR, the repertoire was profiled, and TCRdb retains in-frame clones only, with some absent. The repertoire holds 150,000 to 200,000 clones, with around 84% as singletons. Sample: PBMCs. Receptor source: a man aged 18 to 29 in good health and CMV-seropositive.

V and J are TRBV18 and TRBJ2-1; a weak D match, TRBD2 (5 bases). Trimming left V 0 bases short and J 0 bases short, with 12 bases between. Germline V gene lookup returns CDR1 KGHSH and CDR2 LQKENI. This CDR3 spans 17 amino acids. CDR3 in amino acids: CASSPPTGMVSYNEQFF. The CDR3 nucleotides are TGTGCCAGCTCACCACCGACCGGGATGGTCTCCTACAATGAGCAGTTCTTC.

The gene calls are TRBV9 and TRBJ2-3; 7 bases agree with TRBD1. Germline lookup yields CDR1 SGDLS and CDR2 YYNGEE. This CDR3 region has 15 residues. Trimming cost V 0 bases and J 2 bases; bases outside gene matches: 3. The CDR3 DNA reads TGTGCCAGCAGCGTAGGGACAGGAAACACAGATACGCAGTATTTT. The encoded protein is CASSVGTGNTDTQYF.

This clone was observed a few times. The chain is built from TRBV13 and TRBJ2-5, with 7 bases that match TRBD1. The germline CDR1 and CDR2 sequences are PRHDT and FYEKMQ (reference sequence). V trimming: 5 bases; J trimming: 5 bases; junction bases outside the gene matches: 8. CDR3 size: 14 residues. The CDR3 DNA reads as TGTGCCAGCAGCCCACGAGGGGACAGCGAGACCCAGTACTTC. It encodes CASSPRGDSETQYF.

V and J are TRBV6-6 and TRBJ2-1, with D tentatively TRBD2 (6 bases). V was clipped by 0 bases and J by 5 bases, with 11 bases between them. From germline, CDR1 is MNHNY and CDR2 SVGAGI (reference sequence). The CDR3 spans 15 residues. The CDR3 coding sequence is TGTGCCAGCAGTTACTCCGGGACTTACAACAATGAGCAGTTCTTC. The encoded protein is CASSYSGTYNNEQFF.

Only a few counts were recorded for this clone. The rearrangement links TRBV30 to TRBJ2-2, with no clear D. Germline V gives CDR1 GTSNPN, CDR2 SVGIG (reference sequence). The CDR3 has 12 amino acids. V lost 4 bases to trimming and J lost 3 bases, with 6 bases between them. The CDR3 nucleotides are TGTGCCTGGATCGGGTACACCGGGGAGCTGTTTTTT. This translates into CAWIGYTGELFF.